Listed below are T cell receptor beta chains from one sample, sequenced in a study of blood T cell repertoires in COVID-19. Sequenced by immunoSEQ multiplex PCR; TCRdb stores in-frame clones only, minus some. The profile covers approximately 210,000 clones, with around 82% appearing a single time and over 9.5% taken by the ten largest. The specimen was PBMCs or T cells enriched from blood (not recorded which). The source is a man aged 35 to 55 who had recovered from COVID-19. CDR3s leave out the opening cysteine and the closing phenylalanine or tryptophan.

TRBV12-3/TRBV12-4	11	TRBJ1-3	ASRTGSGNTIY
TRBV5-1	17	TRBJ2-1	ASSLTSGRAEVKYNEQF
TRBV9	9	TRBJ1-1	ASSPGGAAF
TRBV27	13	TRBJ2-5	ASSSRGSGQETQY
TRBV24-1	14	TRBJ2-2	ATSDSSGRGTGELF
TRBV19	13	TRBJ2-2	ASSISPRGTGELF
TRBV7-9	17	TRBJ1-2	ASAQSRTQVSPRGYGYT
TRBV28	12	TRBJ2-1	ASSLGGRPDEQF
TRBV7-9	10	TRBJ2-5	ASSLNGETQY
TRBV7-3	13	TRBJ2-1	ASSSGTSGYNEQF
TRBV6-2/TRBV6-3	15	TRBJ1-2	ASSSPGQGSVLGGYT
TRBV7-3	13	TRBJ2-1	ASSRTSGAYNEQF
TRBV19	12	TRBJ1-1	ASSRQGGTTEAF
TRBV7-2	14	TRBJ1-4	ASSLEQLVGGEKLF
TRBV3-1/TRBV3-2	14	TRBJ2-1	ASSLKQGGDYNEQF
TRBV5-1	15	TRBJ2-5	ASSWGTSGSIEETQY
TRBV27	11	TRBJ2-7	ASSLPGSYEQY
TRBV5-4	12	TRBJ2-7	ASSLGTGNYEQY
TRBV2	12	TRBJ1-5	ASSEGQGDQPQH
TRBV5-3	10	TRBJ1-2	ASPGGVDGYT
TRBV4-3	12	TRBJ1-1	ASSQGGGGTEAF
TRBV14	11	TRBJ1-1	ASSQDGFTEAF
TRBV3-1/TRBV3-2	13	TRBJ1-5	ASSDGQGGNQPQH
TRBV6-2/TRBV6-3	12	TRBJ1-5	ASSYSIVNQPQH
TRBV7-2	14	TRBJ1-3	ASSLPLSRSGNTIY
TRBV7-9	13	TRBJ2-7	ASSLEGDSPYEQY
TRBV7-3	13	TRBJ2-2	ASGRDRVGTGELF
TRBV30	12	TRBJ1-2	AWTSTGGGYGYT
TRBV28	12	TRBJ1-6	ASRKPGDSSPLH
TRBV6-4	11	TRBJ1-1	ASKRTGRTEAF
TRBV10-1	11	TRBJ1-1	ASSEQGGTEAF
TRBV11-3	13	TRBJ2-7	ASSLGSGSAYEQY
TRBV28	11	TRBJ2-5	ASSSQLRETQY
TRBV7-9	9	TRBJ1-3	ALPGGNTIY
TRBV13	12	TRBJ1-2	ASSSRQGEGGYT
TRBV7-3	11	TRBJ2-7	ASSLNSAGEQY
TRBV7-9	11	TRBJ1-6	ASSPDRASPLH
TRBV27	11	TRBJ2-5	ASSLSRQETQY
TRBV14	12	TRBJ2-1	ASQAGGTYNEQF
TRBV4-2	14	TRBJ2-5	ASSQALQSAQETQY